This T cell receptor (beta chain) comes out of a study of T-cell reconstitution after alpha-beta-depleted transplantation in children. Study findings and constraints: There were some patients whose high TCRbeta diversity at day 60 came from surviving recipient T cells and thymic progenitors. Among T cells one year after transplant, newly produced cells accounted for most counts and diversity. Reportedly, alpha-beta T cells present about two months post-transplant originated from several hundred expanded clones of graft origin.

CDR3 length: 15 amino acids. Germline loops: CDR1 SGHVS, CDR2 FNYEAQ. V was trimmed by 1 base and J by 4 bases, leaving 11 bases between them. This clonotype was seen at least ten times. Its matching antigen is unknown. TCRbeta library construction was performed incorporating unique molecular identifiers. Each CDR3 protein gets one entry after TCRdb re-called the PCR reads with MiXCR. The profile covers 220,000 or so distinct CDR3 sequences, with roughly 8.2% appearing a single time and roughly 6% taken by the ten largest. The V gene is TRBV7-6, the J gene TRBJ1-5, with unresolved D. This receptor was obtained from a male patient under 18 who had a stem cell transplant for acute lymphoblastic leukemia, so the T cells may come from the graft donor. Sequencing used PBMCs, mostly from graft donor cells, obtained 180 days after TCRalphabeta/CD19-depleted stem cell transplant. The CDR3 is CASSLEGRENQPQHF. The CDR3, as DNA: TGTGCCAGCAGCTTAGAAGGACGGGAGAATCAGCCCCAGCATTTT.